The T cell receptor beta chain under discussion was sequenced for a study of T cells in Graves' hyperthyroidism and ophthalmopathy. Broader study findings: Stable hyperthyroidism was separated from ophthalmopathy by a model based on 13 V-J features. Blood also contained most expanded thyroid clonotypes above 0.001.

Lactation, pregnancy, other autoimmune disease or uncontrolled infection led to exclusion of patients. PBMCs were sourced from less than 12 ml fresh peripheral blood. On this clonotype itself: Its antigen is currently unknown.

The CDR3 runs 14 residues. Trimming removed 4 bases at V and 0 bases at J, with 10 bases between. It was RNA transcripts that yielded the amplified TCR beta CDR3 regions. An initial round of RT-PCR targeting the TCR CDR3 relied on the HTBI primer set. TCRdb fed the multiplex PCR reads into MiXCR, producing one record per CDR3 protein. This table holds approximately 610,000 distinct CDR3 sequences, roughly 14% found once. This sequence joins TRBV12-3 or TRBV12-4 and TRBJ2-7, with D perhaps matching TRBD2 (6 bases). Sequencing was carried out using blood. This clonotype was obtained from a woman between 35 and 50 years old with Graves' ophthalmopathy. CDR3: CASSSSGVSYEQYF. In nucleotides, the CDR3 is TGTGCCAGCAGTTCCTCGGGGGTCTCCTACGAGCAGTACTTC.